The clone carrying this TCR beta chain was recorded only once. Its antigen is undetermined. Only in-frame clones appear in the TCRdb table, and some are missing; sequencing was by immunoSEQ multiplex PCR. Of roughly 170,000 clones detected, just over 85% appear once; the ten largest clones hold more than 0.4%. This entry belongs to a study of T cell responses to AZD1222 COVID-19 vaccine. Study observations and caveats: Donors were mostly white British, more females; clonal diversity possibly underestimated. Across spike, vaccine-associated CD4 TCRs were found, dominant at 160-218 and 743-854.

This CDR3 comprises 13 residues. V was trimmed by 5 bases and J by 6 bases, leaving 13 bases between them. Germline CDR1 SGHTA, CDR2 FQGTGA. The V call is TRBV7-3, the J call TRBJ1-1; D might be TRBD1 (6 bases). The sequencing here drew on peripheral blood, taken on day 0 of AZD1222 vaccination. This sequence was found in an adult in good health. The CDR3: CASSPDRRSEAFF. The CDR3 nucleotides are TGTGCCAGCAGCCCAGACAGGAGGTCTGAAGCTTTCTTT.